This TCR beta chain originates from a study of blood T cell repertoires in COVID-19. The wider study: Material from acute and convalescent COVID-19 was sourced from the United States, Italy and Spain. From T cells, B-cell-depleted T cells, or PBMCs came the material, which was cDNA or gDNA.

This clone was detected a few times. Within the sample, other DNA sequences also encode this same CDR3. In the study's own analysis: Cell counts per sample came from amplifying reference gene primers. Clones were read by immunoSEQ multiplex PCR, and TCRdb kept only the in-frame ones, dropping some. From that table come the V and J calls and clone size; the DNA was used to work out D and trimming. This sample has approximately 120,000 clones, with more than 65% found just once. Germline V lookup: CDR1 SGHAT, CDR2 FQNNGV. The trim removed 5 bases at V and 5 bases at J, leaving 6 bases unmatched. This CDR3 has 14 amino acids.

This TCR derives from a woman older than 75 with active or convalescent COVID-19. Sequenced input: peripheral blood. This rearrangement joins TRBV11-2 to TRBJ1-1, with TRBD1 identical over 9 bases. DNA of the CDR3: TGTGCCAGCAGCCCAGACAGGGGGTTTACTGAAGCTTTCTTT. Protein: CASSPDRGFTEAFF.